Described below is a single T cell receptor (beta chain) sequence and its context. Its target is not known. This sample stems from a study of cytomegalovirus exposure and HLA in healthy donors. General study results and limits: Several of the most significant clusters appeared, in a later analysis, to be linked to common viral pathogens.

V was shortened by 3 bases and J by 1 base, with 10 bases between the two germline ends. Germline V gene sequence: CDR1 MNHEY, CDR2 SMNVEV (reference sequence). The CDR3 has 15 residues. The PCR had 60 Vbeta and 13 Jbeta primers. The protocol was immunoSEQ multiplex PCR, while the TCRdb copy is restricted to in-frame clones and leaves out a portion. The sample carries 310,000 or so clones, 70% to 90% recorded once. The sample consisted of PBMCs. The chain is built from TRBV27 and TRBJ2-1; weak D call: TRBD1 (6 bases). The sequence derives from a woman between 18 and 30 years old in good health and CMV-seronegative. This chain's CDR3 is CASSFRDTSYNEQFF. In nucleotides, the CDR3 is TGTGCCAGCAGTTTCAGGGACACTTCCTACAATGAGCAGTTCTTC.